The clone carrying this T cell receptor beta chain was observed a handful of times. What it binds is not known. The V gene's germline CDR1 is LGHNA and CDR2 YNFKEQ. The CDR3 loop spans 12 amino acids. The V end lost 0 bases, the J end lost 8 bases, and 5 bases lay between the germline ends. Quantitative molecular-barcoded 5'-RACE generated the TCR beta libraries. TCRdb redid the calling of the 5' RACE reads with MiXCR, one entry per CDR3 protein. The repertoire holds 470,000 or so distinct CDR3 sequences, with 25% to 30% as singletons. This record comes from a study of CD8 T cells in ankylosing spondylitis. Study-level findings and limits: Made up of 7 to 9 highly homologous variants, a TCR beta motif appeared characteristic of ankylosing spondylitis blood. Clones that were linked to disease were CD8+ and were relatively rare in peripheral blood.

Sequenced: blood, either unsorted or a sorted T cell fraction (not recorded which). The receptor's source is a male donor with ankylosing spondylitis. The chain carries TRBV4-2 and TRBJ2-4; D unclear. CDR3 DNA: TGTGCCAGCAGCCAAGACAGAGACATTCAGTACTTC. Its translation: CASSQDRDIQYF.